The 30 T cell receptor beta chains in this list originate from one sample, sequenced in a study of T cells in Graves' hyperthyroidism and ophthalmopathy. TCR beta CDR3 sequences were amplified from RNA transcripts. A first-round RT-PCR of the TCR CDR3 used the HTBI primer set. Each CDR3 protein gets one entry after TCRdb re-called the multiplex PCR reads with MiXCR. This sample carries 500,000 to 550,000 distinct CDR3 sequences, around 20% of them seen once, and the ten largest clones take less than 55%. Material: blood. These TCRs come from a man aged 40-49 years with Graves' ophthalmopathy.

The chain employs TRBV12-3 or TRBV12-4 and TRBJ1-4; tentatively, D is TRBD1 (6 bases). The CDR3 sequence is 13 residues long. V was cut by 7 bases and J by 8 bases, with 14 bases left in between. This CDR3 reads CASTPQGPEKLFF. The CDR3 DNA is TGTGCCAGCACCCCCCAGGGGCCCGAAAAACTGTTTTTT.

The rearrangement links TRBV6-9 to TRBJ2-3, with D possibly matching TRBD2 (5 bases). The CDR3 covers 15 residues. The germline V gene has CDR1 MNHGY and CDR2 SVAAGI. V was pared by 3 bases and J by 6 bases, with 16 bases between. Here the CDR3 reads CASSYKGSIADTQYF. CDR3 bases: TGTGCCAGCAGTTACAAAGGGAGTATCGCCGATACGCAGTATTTT.

V gene TRBV20-1 combines with J gene TRBJ2-7; weak D call: TRBD1 (7 bases). CDR3 length: 15 residues. The V end lost 0 bases, the J end lost 7 bases, and 19 bases lay between the germline ends. From germline, CDR1 is DFQATT and CDR2 SNEGSKA (reference sequence). The CDR3 sequence is CSAREWGRGVGEQYF. The DNA for the CDR3 is TGCAGTGCTAGAGAATGGGGCAGGGGGGTAGGGGAGCAGTACTTC.

The chain employs TRBV5-8 and TRBJ2-1, with D perhaps matching TRBD1 or TRBD2 (5 bases each). This CDR3 has 17 residues. V lost 5 bases and J 5 bases, leaving 23 bases between the germline ends. The germline V gene encodes CDR1 SGHTS and CDR2 YDEGEE. Written as DNA, the CDR3 is TGTGCCAGCAGTTATTTACCGGGACGGGGATTCCACAATGAGCAGTTCTTC. It is translated as CASSYLPGRGFHNEQFF. Based on the CDR3 plus reference TRBV5-8 and TRBJ2-1, the full variable domain is EAGVTQSPTHLIKTRGQQATLRCSPISGHTSVYWYQQALGLGLQFLLWYDEGEERNRGNFPPRFSGRQFPNYSSELNVNALELEDSALYLCASSYLPGRGFHNEQFFGPGTRLTVL.

V usage is TRBV27 and J usage is TRBJ2-7; possibly TRBD2 for D (5 bases). The CDR3 covers 14 residues. V was cut by 5 bases and J by 2 bases, with 13 bases left in between. Germline CDR1 MNHEY, CDR2 SMNVEV (reference sequence). Here the CDR3 DNA reads TGTGCCAGCAGTGCCCGAGGGCTAGCCTACGAGCAGTACTTC. Protein product: CASSARGLAYEQYF.

This clonotype was found a few times. The CDR3 loop reads CASSPGLPGGGELFF. CDR3 in DNA: TGTGCCAGCAGCCCAGGGTTGCCCGGGGGCGGGGAGCTGTTTTTT. The V call is TRBV7-3, the J call TRBJ2-2; tentatively, D is TRBD2 (6 bases). V was pared by 5 bases and J by 7 bases, with 17 bases between. The germline V gene encodes CDR1 SGHTA and CDR2 FQGTGA. CDR3 length: 15 residues.

This clonotype was observed a few times. This chain joins TRBV3-1 and TRBJ1-1, with 10 bases lining up with TRBD1. This CDR3 spans 17 amino acids. Per the germline V gene, CDR1 is LGHDT and CDR2 is YNNKEL (reference sequence). The J segment lost 5 bases and the V segment lost 1 base, leaving 10 bases of the junction unmatched. CDR3 sequence (DNA): TGTGCCAGCAGCCAAGGTAGATGGACAGGGGGGGGGACTGAAGCTTTCTTT. This sequence encodes CASSQGRWTGGGTEAFF.

Concerning this clonotype itself: A read error may produce the germline difference seen at one junction end. The chain links TRBV5-1 to TRBJ2-1, with D possibly TRBD1 on 6 matching bases. The CDR3 is 15 amino acids. Germline-derived CDR1 and CDR2 are SGHRS and YFSETQ. The CDR3 DNA is TGCGCCAGCAGCTTGGGGGACACTACCTACAATAAGCAGTTCTTC. Protein: CASSLGDTTYNKQFF.

The J gene is TRBJ2-1, the V gene TRBV27; D remains ambiguous. In germline, CDR1 is MNHEY, CDR2 SMNVEV (reference sequence). Trimming cost V 3 bases and J 8 bases, with 14 bases left between them. CDR3 length equals 14 residues. The CDR3 sequence: CASSFGLDGDEQFF. Written as DNA, the CDR3 is TGTGCCAGCAGTTTCGGGCTCGATGGGGATGAGCAGTTCTTC.

The table lists this clonotype with many counts. This chain connects TRBV3-1 to TRBJ1-1; D not resolved. Per the germline V gene, CDR1 is LGHDT and CDR2 is YNNKEL (reference sequence). This CDR3 spans 14 amino acids. The V and J ends lost 1 base and 1 base respectively, with 7 bases between them. CDR3 loop: CASSQVRANTEAFF. DNA for the CDR3: TGTGCCAGCAGCCAAGTCCGGGCGAACACTGAAGCTTTCTTT.

This clonotype was seen repeatedly, ten times or more. The CDR3 region is CASSLKGVRGYPSNQPQHF. CDR3 DNA: TGTGCCAGCAGTTTGAAAGGTGTCAGGGGGTACCCTAGCAATCAGCCCCAGCATTTT. This sequence joins TRBV27 and TRBJ1-5, with TRBD1 identical over 7 bases. The CDR3 contains 19 residues. Unmatched junction bases numbered 14, after V lost 3 bases and J lost 0 bases. Germline V gives CDR1 MNHEY, CDR2 SMNVEV (reference sequence).

A few counts support this clonotype. The genes are TRBV6-1 and TRBJ1-1; 7 positions match TRBD1. J gave up 5 bases and V 5 bases, and 8 bases lay outside the gene matches. The CDR3 spans 14 residues. The germline V gene has CDR1 MNHNS and CDR2 SASEGT. The CDR3 nucleotides are TGTGCCAGCAGTCCCGTAGGACAGGCAACTGAAGCTTTCTTT. Translated, it gives CASSPVGQATEAFF.

This clonotype was observed a few times. With a much larger clone just one base away, this may be a read error. The V and J genes are TRBV7-8 and TRBJ2-3, with D hard to call. Between the trimmed V and J ends, which lost 2 bases and 2 bases, there was a span of 17 bases. Germline CDR1 SGHVS, CDR2 FQNEAQ. This CDR3 contains 17 residues. In DNA form, the CDR3 reads TGTGCCAGCAGCTTAAGATCGGTGGGAAGAGACACAGATACGCAGTATTTT. This encodes CASSLRSVGRDTDTQYF.

CDR3 DNA sequence: TGCAGCATGATGGGGGCAAAAGAAGCTTTCTTT. Residues: CSMMGAKEAFF. V gene TRBV29-1 combines with J gene TRBJ1-1; tentative D call: TRBD1 (6 bases). The ends were cut back, 8 bases at V and 8 bases at J, with 15 bases in the middle. The CDR3 has 11 residues. Germline CDR1 SQVTM, CDR2 ANQGSEA.

This clonotype occurred a few times. The chain employs TRBV3-1 and TRBJ2-7; D assignment may be TRBD1 or TRBD2 (6 bases each). The CDR3 length is 14 residues. Germline lookup yields CDR1 LGHDT and CDR2 YNNKEL (reference sequence). Trimming left V 4 bases short and J 5 bases short, with 15 bases between. CDR3 nucleotides: TGTGCCAGCAGCCTGGGGGGCTCTAGCCACGAGCAGTACTTC. Its translation: CASSLGGSSHEQYF.

V gene TRBV28 combines with J gene TRBJ2-7; maybe TRBD2 (6 bases). Trimming removed 4 bases from V and 2 bases from J, with 15 bases in between. The germline CDR1 and CDR2 sequences are MDHEN and SYDVKM. CDR3 length: 15 amino acids. The CDR3 here is CASSSPGSGPYEQYF. The CDR3 DNA reads as TGTGCCAGCAGTTCACCAGGTAGCGGTCCCTACGAGCAGTACTTC.

This clonotype showed up many times. The rearrangement uses TRBV11-1 and TRBJ2-7; TRBD1 agrees at 9 bases. Germline-derived CDR1 and CDR2 are SGHAT and FQDESV (reference sequence). The CDR3 sequence is 14 residues long. V was pared by 5 bases and J by 3 bases, with 5 bases of the junction left unmatched. CDR3 nucleotide sequence: TGTGCCAGCAGCCCCGGGACAGGGAGCTACGAGCAGTACTTC. Its translation: CASSPGTGSYEQYF. The complete variable domain, with remaining parts taken from reference TRBV11-1 and TRBJ2-7, reads EAEVAQSPRYKITEKSQAVAFWCDPISGHATLYWYRQILGQGPELLVQFQDESVVDDSQLPKDRFSAERLKGVDSTLKIQPAELGDSAMYLCASSPGTGSYEQYFGPGTRLTVT.

In its sample, this clonotype was seen a few times. The chain recombines TRBV20-1 with TRBJ1-1; D unclear. Trimming took 0 bases from V and 0 from J, leaving 11 bases between them. Germline CDR1 and CDR2: DFQATT and SNEGSKA (reference sequence). The CDR3 spans 15 residues. The CDR3 loop reads CSARDRYRVNTEAFF. CDR3 DNA sequence: TGCAGTGCTAGAGATAGGTACAGAGTGAACACTGAAGCTTTCTTT.

The CDR3 protein is CASSLRAQGNARDAQYF. The CDR3, as DNA: TGCGCCAGCAGCTTGCGGGCACAGGGGAATGCACGCGATGCGCAGTATTTT. This chain connects TRBV5-1 to TRBJ2-3, with 7 bases that match TRBD1. The CDR3 runs to 17 residues. CDR1 is SGHRS, CDR2 YFSETQ, per germline. Trimming cost V 1 base and J 10 bases; bases outside gene matches: 18. Full variable domain (rest looked up from reference TRBV5-1 and TRBJ2-3): KAGVTQTPRYLIKTRGQQVTLSCSPISGHRSVSWYQQTPGQGLQFLFEYFSETQRNKGNFPGRFSGRQFSNSRSEMNVSTLELGDSALYLCASSLRAQGNARDAQYFGPGTRLTVL.

This clonotype was recorded at least ten times. The chain combines TRBV28 with TRBJ1-2, with 9 bases that match TRBD1. Germline V gives CDR1 MDHEN, CDR2 SYDVKM. V lost 2 bases, J lost 6 bases, and 10 bases stayed unmatched. The CDR3 totals 16 residues. CDR3 region: CASSLPPTGGNDGYTF. The CDR3, as DNA: TGTGCCAGCAGTTTACCCCCAACAGGGGGCAATGATGGCTACACCTTC.

This chain links TRBV6-1 with TRBJ2-5, with TRBD2 matching 10 bases. The germline V gene has CDR1 MNHNS and CDR2 SASEGT. The CDR3 runs to 14 residues. V lost 8 bases to trimming and J lost 5 bases; unmatched junction nucleotides: 8. DNA of the CDR3: TGTGCCAGCGGGACATATAGCGGGGGGGAGACCCAGTACTTC. Translated, it gives CASGTYSGGETQYF.

As for this clonotype: One end of the junction varies from germline; a read error may be responsible. The chain carries TRBV6-1 and TRBJ2-5; D assignment may be TRBD1 or TRBD2 (5 bases each). This CDR3 spans 13 amino acids. Germline V gene sequence: CDR1 MNHNS, CDR2 SASEGT. The CDR3 spells CASRQPGGEAQYF. DNA of the CDR3: TGTGCCAGCAGGCAGCCTGGGGGAGAGGCCCAGTACTTC.

This clonotype was counted ten times or more. This sequence joins TRBV7-9 and TRBJ1-2; maybe TRBD1 (5 bases). The germline gives CDR1 SEHNR, CDR2 FQNEAQ (reference sequence). This CDR3 contains 15 residues. V shed 5 bases and J shed 8 bases, with 21 bases lying between them. The CDR3 here is CASSLGTSSVEGYTF. The DNA of the CDR3 is TGTGCCAGCAGCCTTGGGACCTCGTCAGTAGAGGGCTACACCTTC.

In its sample, this clonotype was seen many times. This rearrangement joins TRBV5-8 to TRBJ1-2; 7 bases are a match to TRBD1. The V segment lost 0 bases and the J segment 3 bases; nucleotides outside the gene matches: 2. Germline V gives CDR1 SGHTS, CDR2 YDEGEE. The CDR3 sequence is 14 residues long. CDR3 in amino acids: CASSLGGQHYGYTF. The CDR3 DNA reads TGTGCCAGCAGCTTGGGGGGACAGCACTATGGCTACACCTTC. Complete variable domain (other parts from reference TRBV5-8 and TRBJ1-2): EAGVTQSPTHLIKTRGQQATLRCSPISGHTSVYWYQQALGLGLQFLLWYDEGEERNRGNFPPRFSGRQFPNYSSELNVNALELEDSALYLCASSLGGQHYGYTFGSGTRLTVV.

The chain has TRBV4-1 and TRBJ1-1; TRBD1 might be the D (6 bases). This CDR3 spans 13 amino acids. Per the germline V gene, CDR1 is MGHRA and CDR2 is YSYEKL. V shed 4 bases and J shed 9 bases, with 15 bases lying between them. The CDR3 protein is CASSPPGGGKAFF. The CDR3 coding sequence is TGCGCCAGCAGCCCACCGGGAGGGGGGAAAGCTTTCTTT.

Only a few counts were recorded for this clonotype. V and J are TRBV2 and TRBJ1-2, with 9 bases that match TRBD1. With V trimmed by 6 bases and J by 0 bases, 5 bases remained unmatched. Germline V gene data show CDR1 as SNHLY and CDR2 as FYNNEI. CDR3 length: 15 residues. The CDR3 DNA is TGTGCCAGCAGGGACAGGGGCAGAGCTAACTATGGCTACACCTTC. This codes for CASRDRGRANYGYTF.

This clonotype was counted once. J is TRBJ2-1 and V is TRBV7-9; D might be TRBD2 (6 bases). V was pared by 3 bases and J by 7 bases, with 10 bases between. CDR3 length: 13 amino acids. The germline V gene encodes CDR1 SEHNR and CDR2 FQNEAQ (reference sequence). For the CDR3, the DNA is TGTGCCAGCAGCTTCGGAGGGGCGAATGAGCAGTTCTTC. Encoded protein: CASSFGGANEQFF.

The chain employs TRBV12-3 or TRBV12-4 and TRBJ1-4, with TRBD1 as a possible D gene (5 bases). V lost 4 bases to trimming and J lost 8 bases, with 14 bases between them. This CDR3 has 14 residues. For the CDR3, the DNA is TGTGCCAGCAGTTCCCAGGGAAGAATCGAAAAACTGTTTTTT. This encodes CASSSQGRIEKLFF.

This chain joins TRBV24-1 and TRBJ1-2; TRBD1 might be the D (5 bases). Germline V CDR1 and CDR2: KGHDR, SFDVKD. There are 15 residues in the CDR3. V was trimmed by 3 bases and J by 4 bases, leaving 14 bases between them. The CDR3 sequence: CATSDGGTGAYGYTF. The CDR3 DNA sequence: TGTGCCACCAGTGATGGGGGTACAGGAGCCTATGGCTACACCTTC.

At least ten counts were recorded for this clonotype. The chain joins TRBV28 to TRBJ2-1; D remains ambiguous. The CDR3 has 18 amino acids. The V gene lost 4 bases and the J gene lost 3 bases, with 22 bases spanning the gap. Germline V gene lookup returns CDR1 MDHEN and CDR2 SYDVKM. DNA of the CDR3: TGTGCCAGCAGTTCACTCCCGGGTGGACGCCAATTCTACAATGAGCAGTTCTTC. This translates into CASSSLPGGRQFYNEQFF.